Listed below are T cell receptor beta chains from one sample, sequenced in a study of follicular helper T cells after annual influenza vaccination. Method: immunoSEQ multiplex PCR; TCRdb's copy keeps in-frame clones and lacks some. The sample lists about 8,300 clones; roughly 82% were seen once. The source was CXCR5+ CD38- circulating T follicular helper cells from blood, collected on the day of influenza vaccination. These receptors all stem from an adult who received the influenza vaccine. The CDR3 runs from the conserved cysteine through the conserved F or W. A D gene is named only where the DNA matches it firmly. Size is stated for part of the rows, as once, few or many counts, or as a class when the clone is expanded.

v_call	clone_size	d_call	j_call	cdr3_aa	cdr3_nt
TRBV29-1	NA	TRBD1	TRBJ2-7	CSVVIGTGYHEQYF	TGCAGCGTTGTGATAGGGACAGGGTACCACGAGCAGTACTTC
TRBV20-1	once	NA	TRBJ1-2	CSAILRDGYTF	TGCAGTGCCATTCTCAGGGATGGCTACACCTTC
TRBV7-9	NA	TRBD1	TRBJ1-1	CASSLGQGADEAFF	TGTGCCAGCAGCTTAGGACAGGGGGCCGATGAAGCTTTCTTT
TRBV28	NA	NA	TRBJ2-7	CASKSRHSSYEQYF	TGTGCCAGCAAGAGTCGGCACAGCTCCTACGAGCAGTACTTC
TRBV7-9	NA	NA	TRBJ1-1	CASSFSQNTEAFF	TGTGCCAGCAGCTTTTCACAGAACACTGAAGCTTTCTTT
TRBV4-3	NA	TRBD1	TRBJ2-1	CASSYRGPNTGNEQFF	TGCGCCAGCAGCTACAGGGGGCCTAACACAGGGAATGAGCAGTTCTTC
TRBV30	NA	NA	TRBJ1-5	CAWSSVPLRPQHF	TGTGCCTGGAGTAGCGTACCTCTGAGGCCCCAGCATTTT
TRBV5-6	NA	NA	TRBJ2-3	CASSLRGTDTQYF	TGTGCCAGCAGCTTGCGGGGGACCGATACGCAGTATTTT
TRBV6-5	NA	NA	TRBJ1-4	CASSEAPREKLFF	TGTGCCAGCAGTGAAGCCCCTCGGGAAAAACTGTTTTTT
TRBV2	NA	TRBD2	TRBJ2-3	CASSVAGELTDTQYF	TGTGCCAGCAGTGTAGCGGGGGAACTCACAGATACGCAGTATTTT
TRBV28	NA	NA	TRBJ1-2	CASRTRTGASYGYTF	TGTGCCAGCAGGACCCGTACCGGGGCCAGCTATGGCTACACCTTC
TRBV5-1	NA	TRBD1	TRBJ2-3	CASSLTTGADTQYF	TGCGCCAGCAGCTTAACAACAGGGGCAGATACGCAGTATTTT
TRBV28	few	NA	TRBJ1-2	CASSTTAYGYTF	TGTGCCAGCAGCACGACAGCCTATGGCTACACCTTC
TRBV4-3	NA	TRBD1	TRBJ1-1	CASSQDLSGGTEAFF	TGCGCCAGCAGCCAAGATCTGTCAGGGGGCACTGAAGCTTTCTTT
TRBV9	NA	NA	TRBJ1-1	CASSVAGLPTEAFF	TGTGCCAGCAGCGTAGCAGGCTTGCCCACTGAAGCTTTCTTT
TRBV5-6	NA	TRBD1	TRBJ2-7	CANSLLSGQGFYEQYF	TGTGCCAACAGCTTGCTGTCGGGACAGGGTTTCTACGAGCAGTACTTC
TRBV7-8	NA	NA	TRBJ1-3	CASSQEGAGNTIYF	TGTGCCAGCAGTCAGGAGGGGGCTGGAAACACCATATATTTT
TRBV6-5	NA	NA	TRBJ2-7	CASSYSQGSSYEQYF	TGTGCCAGCAGTTACTCTCAGGGGTCATCCTACGAGCAGTACTTC
TRBV19	NA	TRBD1	TRBJ2-3	CASSQPRQGRYTDTQYF	TGTGCCAGTAGTCAGCCCCGACAGGGGCGCTATACAGATACGCAGTATTTT
TRBV6-5	NA	NA	TRBJ2-6	CASSYSYSSGANVLTF	TGTGCCAGCAGTTACTCGTATAGCTCTGGGGCCAACGTCCTGACTTTC
TRBV4-2	NA	NA	TRBJ2-7	CASSQDYRKNYEQYF	TGTGCCAGCAGCCAAGATTACAGGAAAAACTACGAGCAGTACTTC
TRBV28	NA	TRBD1	TRBJ2-1	CASSSLPGTGDPDEQFF	TGTGCCAGCAGTTCTTTACCCGGGACAGGGGATCCCGATGAGCAGTTCTTC
TRBV6-1	NA	TRBD1	TRBJ2-7	CASRAGTGGFYEQYF	TGTGCCAGCAGGGCCGGGACAGGGGGCTTTTACGAGCAGTACTTC
TRBV2	NA	NA	TRBJ1-1	CASQAYGEAFF	TGTGCCAGCCAGGCGTACGGTGAAGCTTTCTTT
TRBV9	NA	TRBD1	TRBJ1-1	CASSPRQGSNTEAFF	TGTGCCAGCAGCCCGCGACAGGGGTCGAACACTGAAGCTTTCTTT
TRBV5-1	NA	NA	TRBJ1-2	CASSLGQAHYGYTF	TGCGCCAGCAGCTTGGGCCAGGCCCACTATGGCTACACCTTC
TRBV2	few	NA	TRBJ1-4	CARGARDNSEKLFF	TGTGCCAGAGGGGCTCGGGACAACTCTGAAAAACTGTTTTTT
TRBV4-2	NA	NA	TRBJ2-7	CASSQPRATYEQYF	TGTGCCAGCAGCCAGCCCCGGGCCACCTACGAGCAGTACTTC
TRBV6-6	NA	NA	TRBJ1-2	CASNRGGDYGYTF	TGTGCCAGCAATAGGGGTGGGGACTATGGCTACACCTTC
TRBV4-2	NA	NA	TRBJ1-4	CASSQGSGTGNEKLFF	TGTGCCAGCAGCCAAGGCAGCGGGACGGGGAATGAAAAACTGTTTTTT
TRBV19	NA	NA	TRBJ1-1	CASSFRGTTEAFF	TGTGCCAGTAGTTTCAGGGGAACAACTGAAGCTTTCTTT
TRBV14	NA	TRBD2	TRBJ2-7	CASSQPPTSGQQILPYEQYF	TGTGCCAGCAGCCAACCCCCAACTAGCGGGCAGCAAATACTTCCCTACGAGCAGTACTTC
TRBV15	few	TRBD1	TRBJ1-5	CATSRGTGANQPQHF	TGTGCCACCAGCCGGGGGACAGGGGCGAATCAGCCCCAGCATTTT
TRBV7-9	few	TRBD1	TRBJ1-5	CATSRGRQGEEPQHF	TGTGCCACCTCAAGGGGGAGACAGGGAGAAGAGCCCCAGCATTTT
TRBV5-1	NA	NA	TRBJ1-1	CASSLGVLASEAFF	TGCGCCAGCAGCTTGGGCGTGTTGGCGTCTGAAGCTTTCTTT
TRBV7-2	NA	TRBD2	TRBJ2-1	CASSLYGGGGDEQFF	TGTGCCAGCAGCTTATATGGCGGGGGGGGTGACGAGCAGTTCTTC
TRBV6-5	NA	NA	TRBJ1-2	CASRRSKESGYTF	TGTGCCAGCAGACGATCCAAGGAGAGCGGCTACACCTTC
TRBV4-3	NA	NA	TRBJ2-1	CASSQDLGLEQFF	TGCGCCAGCAGCCAAGATCTAGGACTAGAGCAGTTCTTC
TRBV7-2	few	NA	TRBJ1-6	CASGAPSGRPLHF	TGTGCCAGCGGAGCCCCGTCTGGAAGACCCCTCCACTTT
TRBV30	NA	NA	TRBJ1-6	CAWSDPGGEPYNSPLHF	TGTGCCTGGAGCGATCCCGGGGGGGAACCCTATAATTCACCCCTCCACTTT
TRBV5-4	once	NA	TRBJ2-5	CASSLRRGALQETQYF	TGTGCCAGCAGCTTGAGGAGGGGCGCCCTTCAAGAGACCCAGTACTTC
TRBV28	NA	TRBD2	TRBJ2-3	CASSSRIAGDMDTQYF	TGTGCCAGCAGCAGTCGGATAGCGGGGGATATGGATACGCAGTATTTT
TRBV4-2	NA	NA	TRBJ1-1	CASSQTGGGPEAFF	TGTGCCAGCAGCCAAACAGGTGGGGGGCCTGAAGCTTTCTTT
TRBV19	NA	NA	TRBJ1-1	CASLLEAFF	TGTGCCAGCCTGCTTGAAGCTTTCTTT
TRBV11-3	NA	NA	TRBJ2-7	CASSSRQSPYEQYF	TGTGCCAGCAGCTCCAGACAGAGCCCTTACGAGCAGTACTTC
TRBV6-5	NA	NA	TRBJ1-1	CASSYQLAGGYTEAFF	TGTGCCAGCAGTTACCAGCTAGCCGGGGGTTACACTGAAGCTTTCTTT
TRBV6-5	NA	NA	TRBJ2-2	CASIYRAQNAGELFF	TGTGCCAGCATCTACAGGGCCCAAAACGCCGGGGAGCTGTTTTTT
TRBV28	NA	NA	TRBJ1-5	CASRERRGQPQHF	TGTGCCAGCAGGGAAAGAAGGGGTCAGCCCCAGCATTTT
TRBV29-1	NA	NA	TRBJ1-2	CSVDSGNYGYTF	TGCAGCGTTGACTCAGGAAACTATGGCTACACCTTC